A single sample gave rise to the 11 T cell receptor beta chains below, sequenced in a study of identical twins. TCRdb analysed the 5' RACE reads with MiXCR anew, one entry per CDR3 protein. The repertoire holds some 190,000 distinct CDR3 sequences, with approximately 15% as singletons. These data were likewise used in another study, on T cells expressing NK-cell markers.

Sequencing was carried out using CD8+ T cells sorted from blood. The receptor source for this set is a woman aged 18-29 years in good health.

This clonotype was detected only a few times. The chain uses TRBV5-1 and TRBJ2-3; D is perhaps TRBD1 (7 bases). V lost 2 bases, J lost 2 bases, and 12 bases lay in between. CDR3 length equals 15 residues. Germline values: CDR1 SGHRS, CDR2 YFSETQ. CDR3 in DNA: TGCGCCAGCAGCTTCTCAGGGGGGTACACAGATACGCAGTATTTT. It yields the protein CASSFSGGYTDTQYF.

The chain joins TRBV7-6 to TRBJ1-6; D is perhaps TRBD1 (5 bases). Trimming pared 8 bases from V and 8 bases from J, leaving 19 bases between. The CDR3 loop spans 15 amino acids. From germline, CDR1 is SGHVS and CDR2 FNYEAQ. The CDR3 nucleotides are TGTGCCAGCGCCCGGAGGTGGGGGTTTTATTCACCCCTCCACTTT. It yields the protein CASARRWGFYSPLHF.

This chain uses TRBV7-9 with TRBJ2-1; TRBD1 might be the D (5 bases). The germline V and J ends were trimmed by 4 bases and 4 bases, with 20 bases remaining between them. Germline lookup yields CDR1 SEHNR and CDR2 FQNEAQ (reference sequence). There are 17 residues in the CDR3. The CDR3 here is CASSSPRDSSLYNEQFF. In nucleotides, the CDR3 is TGTGCCAGCAGCTCACCCCGAGACAGTAGTTTATACAATGAGCAGTTCTTC.

This chain joins TRBV6-2 or TRBV6-3 and TRBJ2-3; D unclear. V was pared by 6 bases and J by 2 bases, with 12 bases between. The CDR3 runs to 14 residues. The V gene's germline CDR1 is MNHEY and CDR2 SVGEGT. CDR3 protein: CASSTLDNTDTQYF. CDR3 DNA sequence: TGTGCCAGCAGCACCCTAGACAACACAGATACGCAGTATTTT.

This chain uses TRBV27 with TRBJ2-1, with D perhaps assigned TRBD1 or TRBD2 (6 bases each). The CDR3 has 15 amino acids. The V end was cut by 2 bases, the J end by 4 bases, with 12 bases between. Germline CDR1 and CDR2: MNHEY and SMNVEV (reference sequence). For the CDR3, the DNA is TGTGCCAGCAGTTTAGTGGGGGGCCTATACAATGAGCAGTTCTTC. Its protein product is CASSLVGGLYNEQFF.

This clonotype was counted only a few times. The V and J genes are TRBV7-8 and TRBJ1-1; 8 nucleotides match TRBD1. With V trimmed by 5 bases and J by 4 bases, 6 bases remained unmatched. Germline-derived CDR1 and CDR2 are SGHVS and FQNEAQ. The CDR3 length is 14 residues. The CDR3 DNA is TGTGCCAGCAGCGCACCGACAGGGGTCACTGAAGCTTTCTTT. Protein sequence: CASSAPTGVTEAFF.

This chain connects TRBV9 to TRBJ2-3; no firm D call. V was shortened by 4 bases and J by 4 bases, with 7 bases between the two germline ends. CDR3 length equals 12 residues. Germline assignment: CDR1 SGDLS and CDR2 YYNGEE. The CDR3 DNA reads TGTGCCAGCAGCCCACACCCAGATACGCAGTATTTT. As protein: CASSPHPDTQYF.

The gene calls are TRBV9 and TRBJ1-2; D is ambiguous. The CDR3 length is 12 residues. Germline values: CDR1 SGDLS, CDR2 YYNGEE. V was trimmed by 3 bases and J by 4 bases, leaving 7 bases between them. CDR3 bases: TGTGCCAGCAGCGAGAACAGCTATGGCTACACCTTC. This codes for CASSENSYGYTF.

The sample holds a few counts of this clonotype. Here the CDR3 reads CASSLGTQGVNQPQHF. DNA for the CDR3: TGTGCCAGCAGTTTAGGAACGCAGGGCGTAAATCAGCCCCAGCATTTT. This chain uses TRBV12-3 or TRBV12-4 with TRBJ1-5, with a tentative D call TRBD1 (5 bases). The germline V and J ends were trimmed by 1 base and 4 bases, with 14 bases remaining between them. The CDR3 sequence is 16 residues long.

The table lists this clonotype with many counts. The V gene is TRBV20-1, the J gene TRBJ2-7, with TRBD1 matching 8 bases. J gave up 6 bases and V 3 bases, and 7 bases lay outside the gene matches. Germline CDR1 DFQATT, CDR2 SNEGSKA (reference sequence). This CDR3 comprises 13 residues. In DNA, the CDR3 is TGCAGTGCTAGGTACGAGACAGGGGCCGAGCAGTACTTC. This encodes CSARYETGAEQYF.

On this clonotype itself: The junction departs from germline at one end; a sequencing error may be responsible. The rearrangement links TRBV7-7 to TRBJ2-1; D uncertain. The CDR3 is 15 amino acids. Per the germline V gene, CDR1 is SSHAT and CDR2 is FNYEAQ (reference sequence). As DNA, the CDR3 is TGTGCTAGCAGCTTATCTGGTGCCGGGCCCAATGAGCAGTTCTTC. It is translated as CASSLSGAGPNEQFF.